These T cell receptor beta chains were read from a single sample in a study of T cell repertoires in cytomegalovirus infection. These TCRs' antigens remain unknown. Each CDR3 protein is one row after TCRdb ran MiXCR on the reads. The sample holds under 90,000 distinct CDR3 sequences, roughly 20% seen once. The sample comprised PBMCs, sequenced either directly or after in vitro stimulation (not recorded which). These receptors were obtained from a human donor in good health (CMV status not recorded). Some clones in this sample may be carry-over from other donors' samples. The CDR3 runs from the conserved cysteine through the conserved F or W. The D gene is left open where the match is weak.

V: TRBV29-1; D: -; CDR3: CSASARGGQMNTEAFF
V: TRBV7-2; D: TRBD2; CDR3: CASSPGLAGAREQYF
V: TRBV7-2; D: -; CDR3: CASSLVPDYSNQPQHF
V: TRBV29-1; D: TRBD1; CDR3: CSGLDRGIYGYTF
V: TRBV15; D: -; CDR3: CATSTVDKTYEQYF
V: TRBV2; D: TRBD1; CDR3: CASSEGGQAPYEQYF
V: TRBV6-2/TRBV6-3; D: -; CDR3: CASSYQGLVADTQYF
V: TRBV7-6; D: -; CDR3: CASSLTVANTGELFF
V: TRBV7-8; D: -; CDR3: CASSLADTGNTIYF
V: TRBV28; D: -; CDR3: CASSSGVGYGYTF
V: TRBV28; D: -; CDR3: CASSLSVDPDGYTF
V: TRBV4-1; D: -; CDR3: CASSQDRGRLPQHF
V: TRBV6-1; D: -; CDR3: CASSRSPGGSGNTIYF
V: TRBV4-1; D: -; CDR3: CASSQGNTEAFF
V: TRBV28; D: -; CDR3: CASSLNLGGTGPSQQYF
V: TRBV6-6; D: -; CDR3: CATTRRSNEKLFF
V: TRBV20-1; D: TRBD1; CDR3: CSAQRQGGDEQFF
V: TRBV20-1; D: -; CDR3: CSARGFSGVETYNEQFF
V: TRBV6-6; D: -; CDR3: CASTLQTGRSEAFF
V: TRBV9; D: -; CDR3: CASSVGGDSSYNEQFF
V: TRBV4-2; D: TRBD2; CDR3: CASSQDPGGGRPPHNEQFF